Below, one T cell receptor (beta chain) is given with its context. The data were taken from a study of T cell changes during pregnancy in multiple sclerosis. The CDR3 length is 15 residues. The ends lost 0 bases at V and 3 bases at J; junction bases unmatched: 3. The germline gives CDR1 SGHKS, CDR2 YYEKEE (reference sequence). Clones were sequenced by immunoSEQ multiplex PCR, and TCRdb holds only the in-frame ones, with some missing. The sample lists around 65,000 clones; around 92% were seen once. This sequence was found in a female donor in good health, enrolled as a control in a pregnancy study. The specimen was peripheral blood, collected in the second trimester of pregnancy. This chain connects TRBV5-5 to TRBJ2-7, with 10 bases lining up with TRBD2. This CDR3 reads CASSLGASGSYEQYF. The CDR3 coding sequence is TGTGCCAGCAGCTTGGGCGCTAGCGGGAGCTACGAGCAGTACTTC.